This entry concerns a single TCR beta chain. Its antigen remains undetermined. The record has no base qualities; no much larger clone is one base away. This sample was taken from a study (dated by TCRdb to the mid-2010s). About the study as a whole: Whether tumor-infiltrating Tregs in breast cancer are recruited from blood Tregs or converted in situ from other CD4+ T cell subsets was tested. Broad study findings and their caveats: Tumor memory CD4+ T cell TCR gene usage was found to cluster with blood and lymph node memory CD4+ cells and with lymph node naive CD4+ cells. The larger-cohort validation was restricted to a single TCR beta V-J rearrangement rather than whole repertoires. The greatest overlap of tumor-infiltrating Treg TCR alpha and beta sequences was with tumor naive CD4+ T cells, followed next by blood naive CD4+ T cells.

CD4+CD45RO+CD25- cells were isolated as memory CD4+ T cells. Tregs, naive and memory CD4+ T cells from tumor, blood and ipsilateral draining lymph nodes of a handful of breast cancer patients underwent full-length TCR alpha and beta sequencing. Ficoll density gradient centrifugation was used to isolate mononuclear cells from lymph nodes or from approximately 50 ml of peripheral blood. Sorted cell populations were confirmed by FACS to exceed 90% purity. Amplification of full-length TCR variable regions was done by 5' RACE PCR using constant-region reverse primers, and this step was followed by semi-nested PCR with Nested Universal Primer A. Using the ReliaPrep RNA Cell Miniprep System, total RNA was extracted, and the SMARTer RACE 5'/3' Kit was then used to reverse transcribe the RNA into 5'RACE-ready cDNA. Multiplex adaptors were used to barcode the full-length TCR alpha and beta libraries, which were then sequenced on an Illumina MiSeq. As for the original processing: For each of nine subset-tissue groups, sequencing data from the five patients were pooled, and the groups were compared by unsupervised clustering of TCR gene usage. Repertoire similarity was calculated with the Morisita-Horn index, weighting shared sequences by their contribution to each repertoire. TCRdb reanalyzed the raw reads on its own, using fastp at Q25 for trimming and MiXCR for clone calling, and kept in-frame beta chains. For every CDR3 protein sequence, its rows merge into one entry that carries the most common genes and DNA. The V and J calls and clone size are TCRdb's, not the authors'. Counted in this sample were tens of thousands of distinct CDR3 sequences; roughly 25% of them appeared once. The ten largest make up roughly 4% of the sample.

Between the V and J ends, shortened by 7 bases and 0 bases respectively, the junction contains 13 bases. Via the germline V gene, CDR1 is SNHLY and CDR2 FYNNEI. Counted from cysteine to phenylalanine, this CDR3 has 14 amino acids. The CDR3 DNA has 42 bases and is translated from base 1. The source material was memory CD4+ T cells sorted from blood. In the paper's terms, the cell subset or site label means: memory CD4+ T cells, CD4+CD45RO+CD25-. Recombination linked TRBV2 to TRBJ2-7, with TRBD1 tentatively as D gene (6 bases match). The TCR was taken from a female donor with breast cancer. For the CDR3, the sequence is CASTGDRISYEQYF. The nucleotides are TGTGCCAGCACCGGAGACAGGATCTCCTACGAGCAGTACTTC.